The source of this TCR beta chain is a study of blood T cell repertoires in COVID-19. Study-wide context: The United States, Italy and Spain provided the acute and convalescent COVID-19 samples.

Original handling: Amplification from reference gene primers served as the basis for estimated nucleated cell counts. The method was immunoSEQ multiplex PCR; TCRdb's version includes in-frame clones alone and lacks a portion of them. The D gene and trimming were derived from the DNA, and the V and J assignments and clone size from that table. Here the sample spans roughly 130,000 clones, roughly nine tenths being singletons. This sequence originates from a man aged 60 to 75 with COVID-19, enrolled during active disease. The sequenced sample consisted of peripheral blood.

This CDR3 reads CASSLQRAGGGNEQFF. As DNA, the CDR3 is TGTGCCAGCAGCTTACAGAGAGCGGGAGGGGGCAATGAGCAGTTCTTC. This chain links TRBV7-2 with TRBJ2-1, with 10 bases that match TRBD2. After removal of 2 bases from V and 6 bases from J, the junction contained 7 bases not matched to a gene. Germline-derived CDR1 and CDR2 are SGHTA and FQGNSA. The length of the CDR3 is 16 residues.